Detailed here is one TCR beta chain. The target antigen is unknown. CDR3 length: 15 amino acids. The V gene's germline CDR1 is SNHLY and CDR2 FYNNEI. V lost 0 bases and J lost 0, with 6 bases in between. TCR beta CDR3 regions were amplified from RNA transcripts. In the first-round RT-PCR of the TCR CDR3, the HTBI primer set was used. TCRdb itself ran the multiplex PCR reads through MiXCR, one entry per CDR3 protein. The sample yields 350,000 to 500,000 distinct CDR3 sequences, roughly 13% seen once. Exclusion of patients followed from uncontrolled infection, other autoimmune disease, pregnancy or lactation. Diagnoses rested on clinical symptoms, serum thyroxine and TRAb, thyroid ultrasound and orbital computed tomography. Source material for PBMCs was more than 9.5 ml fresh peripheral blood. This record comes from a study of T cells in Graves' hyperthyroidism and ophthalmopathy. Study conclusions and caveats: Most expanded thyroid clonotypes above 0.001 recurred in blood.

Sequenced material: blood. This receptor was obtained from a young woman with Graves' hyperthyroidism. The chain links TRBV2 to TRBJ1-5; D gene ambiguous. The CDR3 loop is CASSEARHSNQPQHF. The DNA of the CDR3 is TGTGCCAGCAGTGAAGCCAGGCATAGCAATCAGCCCCAGCATTTT.